The 21 T cell receptor beta chains in this list originate from one sample, sequenced in a study of response to subunit inactivated influenza vaccine. In TCRdb, the RT-PCR reads were re-called with MiXCR into one record per CDR3 protein. Of some 800,000 distinct CDR3 sequences in the sample, 21% are singletons; the top ten hold 10%. Sequenced here: PBMCs from blood, sampled 5 days after vaccination. These receptors were collected from a man aged 50 to 59 who received an inactivated influenza vaccine.

The chain couples TRBV29-1 to TRBJ2-7, with D perhaps matching TRBD1 (5 bases). Germline CDR1 is SQVTM and CDR2 is ANQGSEA. CDR3 length: 13 amino acids. With 7 bases removed from V and 6 bases from J, the gap between germline ends came to 19 bases. CDR3 in amino acids: CSAKGVTHGEQYF. The CDR3 DNA sequence: TGCAGCGCGAAAGGGGTAACGCACGGCGAGCAGTACTTC.

This clonotype was seen more than once but under ten times. CDR3 loop: CASSLTGGLREQFF. DNA for the CDR3: TGCGCCAGCAGCTTGACAGGGGGCTTACGCGAGCAGTTCTTC. This chain links TRBV5-1 with TRBJ2-1; TRBD1 aligns across 9 bases. Germline trimming cut 1 base from V and 10 bases from J; bases unmatched to any gene: 6. Per germline, CDR1 SGHRS and CDR2 YFSETQ. The CDR3 runs to 14 residues. Full variable domain (rest looked up from reference TRBV5-1 and TRBJ2-1): KAGVTQTPRYLIKTRGQQVTLSCSPISGHRSVSWYQQTPGQGLQFLFEYFSETQRNKGNFPGRFSGRQFSNSRSEMNVSTLELGDSALYLCASSLTGGLREQFFGPGTRLTVL.

This rearrangement joins TRBV11-2 to TRBJ1-2, with a tentative D call TRBD1 (6 bases). The germline V gene has CDR1 SGHAT and CDR2 FQNNGV. The V and J ends lost 5 bases and 3 bases respectively, with 31 bases between them. The CDR3 has 20 residues. As DNA, the CDR3 is TGTGCCAGCAGCCTTAGGTCCCTCTCCCTTAGTACAGGGACCGACTATGGCTACACCTTC. Translation gives CASSLRSLSLSTGTDYGYTF.

V is TRBV10-1 and J is TRBJ2-4; tentative D call: TRBD1 (6 bases). Per germline, CDR1 WNHNN and CDR2 SYGVQD (reference sequence). The CDR3 has 13 amino acids. With 2 bases removed from V and 9 bases from J, the gap between germline ends came to 11 bases. This CDR3 is CASSETQGTIQYF. CDR3 coding DNA: TGCGCCAGCAGTGAGACACAGGGTACCATTCAGTACTTC.

The V gene is TRBV27, the J gene TRBJ2-2, with TRBD1 matching 9 bases. CDR1 and CDR2 from the germline V gene are MNHEY and SMNVEV (reference sequence). V shed 4 bases and J 0 bases; nucleotides not matched to a gene: 3. The CDR3 runs to 16 residues. CDR3 in DNA: TGTGCCAGCAGTTATACAGGGGGCTCGAACACCGGGGAGCTGTTTTTT. The encoded protein is CASSYTGGSNTGELFF.

This rearrangement joins TRBV10-3 to TRBJ1-2, with TRBD1 matching 10 bases. J lost 7 bases, V lost 4 bases, and 6 bases had no gene match. The germline V gene encodes CDR1 ENHRY and CDR2 SYGVKD. There are 14 residues in the CDR3. The CDR3 protein is CAISAGTGASGYTF. The DNA of the CDR3 is TGTGCCATCAGTGCCGGGACAGGGGCCTCTGGCTACACCTTC.

The V and J genes are TRBV6-5 and TRBJ2-7; D gene ambiguous. This CDR3 is built from 14 residues. V lost 2 bases and J 2 bases, leaving 10 bases between the germline ends. CDR1 and CDR2 (germline): MNHEY, SVGAGI. CDR3 sequence (DNA): TGTGCCAGCAGTTACGGGCTCGGTACCTACGAGCAGTACTTC. Protein product: CASSYGLGTYEQYF.

This clonotype was seen many times. The rearrangement joins TRBV12-3 or TRBV12-4 to TRBJ2-1; D is unclear. The ends were cut back, 2 bases at V and 10 bases at J, with 6 bases in the middle. CDR3 length: 11 residues. CDR3 region: CASSLPSEQFF. The CDR3 nucleotides read TGTGCCAGCAGTTTACCCTCGGAGCAGTTCTTC.

This chain uses TRBV5-1 with TRBJ1-6; the match to TRBD1 covers 7 bases. J lost 8 bases, V lost 0 bases, and 2 bases had no gene match. This CDR3 has 14 amino acids. Germline V gene lookup returns CDR1 SGHRS and CDR2 YFSETQ. The CDR3 nucleotides read TGCGCCAGCAGCTTGGGAGGGGGCGATTCACCCCTCCACTTT. Amino acids: CASSLGGGDSPLHF.

This chain links TRBV27 with TRBJ2-6; D uncertain. The CDR3 covers 16 residues. V was trimmed by 7 bases and J by 2 bases, leaving 15 bases between them. CDR1 is MNHEY and CDR2 is SMNVEV in the germline V gene (reference sequence). CDR3 sequence: CASTRIGRTGANVLTF. The CDR3 bases are TGTGCCAGCACCAGGATAGGGCGAACTGGGGCCAACGTCCTGACTTTC.

The chain has TRBV28 and TRBJ2-6; 10 bases map to TRBD1. CDR1 is MDHEN, CDR2 SYDVKM, per germline. Trimming removed 6 bases from V and 1 base from J; junction bases left unmatched: 18. The CDR3 is made up of 21 amino acids. The CDR3 is CASRGPGTGAKRVSGANVLTF. The CDR3 coding sequence is TGTGCCAGCAGGGGCCCGGGGACAGGGGCAAAAAGGGTGTCTGGGGCCAACGTCCTGACTTTC. The full variable domain, with the rest looked up from reference TRBV28 and TRBJ2-6, is DVKVTQSSRYLVKRTGEKVFLECVQDMDHENMFWYRQDPGLGLRLIYFSYDVKMKEKGDIPEGYSVSREKKERFSLILESASTNQTSMYLCASRGPGTGAKRVSGANVLTFGAGSRLTVL.

The sample holds a few counts of this clonotype. An end of the junction does not agree with germline; a read error may underlie this. V is TRBV4-2 and J is TRBJ2-2; TRBD1 might be the D (6 bases). Germline V gives CDR1 LGHNA, CDR2 YNFKEQ. The CDR3 spans 15 residues. CDR3 DNA sequence: TGTGCCAGCAGCCAAGACAGGGGAAGTGCCGGGGAGCTTTTTTTT. Amino acids: CASSQDRGSAGELFF.

This rearrangement joins TRBV6-2 or TRBV6-3 to TRBJ2-7; 11 bases are a match to TRBD2. The CDR3 is made up of 17 amino acids. V was pared by 10 bases and J by 6 bases, with 20 bases of the junction left unmatched. CDR1 and CDR2 (germline): MNHEY, SVGEGT. The CDR3 DNA follows: TGTGCCACCAGAGGGATCCTCACGACTAGCGGGACGTCCGAGCAGTACTTC. Protein sequence: CATRGILTTSGTSEQYF.

This clonotype was detected only a few times. The chain employs TRBV15 and TRBJ2-7; 8 bases fit TRBD1. V was pared by 3 bases and J by 4 bases, with 5 bases of the junction left unmatched. Germline lookup yields CDR1 LNHNV and CDR2 YYDKDF (reference sequence). The CDR3 contains 14 residues. Written as DNA, the CDR3 is TGTGCCACCAGCAGGACAGGGGAATTGTACGAGCAGTACTTC. Protein sequence: CATSRTGELYEQYF.

This clonotype has only a few counts. The CDR3 coding sequence is TGCAGTGCCCAGGCGGCGGCAACTAATGAAAAACTGTTTTTT. It codes for CSAQAAATNEKLFF. The V gene is TRBV20-1, the J gene TRBJ1-4; D gene uncertain. V was cut by 6 bases and J by 0 bases, with 11 bases left in between. There are 14 residues in the CDR3. CDR1 and CDR2 from the germline V gene are DFQATT and SNEGSKA (reference sequence).

The chain is built from TRBV27 and TRBJ1-2, with TRBD1 matching over 8 bases. Germline trimming cut 3 bases from V and 8 bases from J; bases unmatched to any gene: 5. The CDR3 is made up of 13 amino acids. The germline CDR1 and CDR2 sequences are MNHEY and SMNVEV (reference sequence). Written as DNA, the CDR3 is TGTGCCAGCAGTTTCGACAGGGGAAGAGGCTACACCTTC. Its translation is CASSFDRGRGYTF.

The DNA of the CDR3 is TGCGCCAGCAGCTTGTCTAGCGGGGGGGTAAAAGAGACCCAGTACTTC. This gives the protein CASSLSSGGVKETQYF. This rearrangement joins TRBV5-1 to TRBJ2-5; 12 bases are shared with TRBD2. The J segment lost 3 bases and the V segment lost 1 base, leaving 4 bases of the junction unmatched. This CDR3 is built from 16 residues. In germline, CDR1 is SGHRS, CDR2 YFSETQ.

This clonotype was seen only a few times. The CDR3 here is CASSQAGPGHYNEQFF. The CDR3 region has the DNA TGCGCCAGCAGCCAAGCAGGACCGGGCCACTACAATGAGCAGTTCTTC. The chain is built from TRBV4-3 and TRBJ2-1, with D unresolved. The CDR3 sequence is 16 residues long. Germline V gene sequence: CDR1 LGHNA, CDR2 YSLEER. V lost 1 base, J lost 3 bases, and 13 bases lay in between.

This clonotype was counted a few times. V and J are TRBV6-5 and TRBJ2-7, with D possibly being TRBD1 (6 bases). Trimming shortened V by 11 bases and J by 5 bases, and 16 bases separated the two germline ends. CDR1 and CDR2 (germline): MNHEY, SVGAGI. CDR3 length equals 12 residues. The CDR3 protein is CAHGQSPHEQYF. DNA of the CDR3: TGTGCCCACGGACAGTCTCCTCACGAGCAGTACTTC.

The sample holds a few counts of this clonotype. The chain carries TRBV30 and TRBJ2-3; D uncertain. The CDR3 is made up of 11 amino acids. Germline V gene lookup returns CDR1 GTSNPN and CDR2 SVGIG (reference sequence). V lost 0 bases and J 9 bases, leaving 7 bases between the germline ends. The CDR3 is CAWSVKATQYF. The CDR3 region has the DNA TGTGCCTGGAGTGTAAAGGCAACGCAGTATTTT. The entire variable domain, with the rest obtained from reference TRBV30 and TRBJ2-3, is as follows: SQTIHQWPATLVQPVGSPLSLECTVEGTSNPNLYWYRQAAGRGLQLLFYSVGIGQISSEVPQNLSASRPQDRQFILSSKKLLLSDSGFYLCAWSVKATQYFGPGTRLTVL.

This clonotype was detected only a few times. The chain carries TRBV11-2 and TRBJ2-5, with D unresolved. With 5 bases removed from V and 1 base from J, the gap between germline ends came to 14 bases. Germline V gene data show CDR1 as SGHAT and CDR2 as FQNNGV. This CDR3 contains 15 residues. Written as DNA, the CDR3 is TGTGCCAGCAGCAAAAGGGAATCCTCCCAAGAGACCCAGTACTTC. Translating it yields CASSKRESSQETQYF.